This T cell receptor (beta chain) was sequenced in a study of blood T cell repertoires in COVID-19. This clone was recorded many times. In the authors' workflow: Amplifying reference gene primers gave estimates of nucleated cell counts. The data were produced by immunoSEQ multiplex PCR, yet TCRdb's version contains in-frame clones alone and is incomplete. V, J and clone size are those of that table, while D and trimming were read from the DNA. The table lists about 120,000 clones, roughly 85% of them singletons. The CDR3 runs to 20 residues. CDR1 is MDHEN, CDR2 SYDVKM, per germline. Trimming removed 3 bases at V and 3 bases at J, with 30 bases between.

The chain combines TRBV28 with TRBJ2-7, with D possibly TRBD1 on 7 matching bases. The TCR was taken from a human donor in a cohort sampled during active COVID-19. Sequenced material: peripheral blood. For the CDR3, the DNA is TGTGCCAGCAGTTTTCTGCCCGTCGCCGCCGGCGGGACAGAAATCTACGAGCAGTACTTC. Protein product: CASSFLPVAAGGTEIYEQYF. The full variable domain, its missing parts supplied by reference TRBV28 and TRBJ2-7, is DVKVTQSSRYLVKRTGEKVFLECVQDMDHENMFWYRQDPGLGLRLIYFSYDVKMKEKGDIPEGYSVSREKKERFSLILESASTNQTSMYLCASSFLPVAAGGTEIYEQYFGPGTRLTVT.